The 16 T cell receptor beta chains below were found in one sample sequenced in a study of T cell responses to AZD1222 COVID-19 vaccine. Using immunoSEQ multiplex PCR, the repertoire was profiled, and TCRdb retains in-frame clones only, with some absent. The table includes roughly 160,000 clones, over 75% detected once. This material consisted of peripheral blood, taken on day 0 of AZD1222 vaccination. The receptors were gathered from an adult in good health.

The chain couples TRBV6-5 to TRBJ2-1; tentatively, D is TRBD2 (6 bases). Germline V gene sequence: CDR1 MNHEY, CDR2 SVGAGI. Trimming removed 2 bases from V and 2 bases from J, with 13 bases in between. The length of the CDR3 is 16 residues. The chain's CDR3 is CASSYITGSAYNEQFF. Here the CDR3 DNA reads TGTGCCAGCAGTTACATTACCGGGAGCGCCTACAATGAGCAGTTCTTC.

This chain links TRBV6-5 with TRBJ2-3, with D unclear. From germline, CDR1 is MNHEY and CDR2 SVGAGI. V was cut by 8 bases and J by 9 bases, with 18 bases left in between. This CDR3 has 13 residues. DNA for the CDR3: TGTGCCAGCGCACCGGGCCGAGTGGGAACGCAGTATTTT. Translated, it gives CASAPGRVGTQYF.

The CDR3 protein is CASSSTSGGYNEQFF. CDR3 sequence (DNA): TGTGCCAGCAGCTCGACTAGCGGGGGGTACAATGAGCAGTTCTTC. This chain uses TRBV11-2 with TRBJ2-1, with 13 bases lining up with TRBD2. V lost 4 bases to trimming and J lost 4 bases; unmatched junction nucleotides: 1. Germline V lookup: CDR1 SGHAT, CDR2 FQNNGV. The CDR3 spans 15 residues.

V and J are TRBV4-2 and TRBJ2-3; unclear D gene. Trimming shortened V by 3 bases and J by 3 bases, and 10 bases separated the two germline ends. Germline V gives CDR1 LGHNA, CDR2 YNFKEQ. The length of the CDR3 is 14 residues. Written as DNA, the CDR3 is TGTGCCAGCAGCCAGGGATGGATTACAGATACGCAGTATTTT. This encodes CASSQGWITDTQYF.

The rearrangement joins TRBV28 to TRBJ1-5; 8 bases agree with TRBD1. Germline CDR1 is MDHEN and CDR2 is SYDVKM. Trimming removed 6 bases from V and 4 bases from J; junction bases left unmatched: 14. This CDR3 contains 17 residues. The CDR3 sequence: CASRISGQEGVNQPQHF. The DNA of the CDR3 is TGTGCCAGCAGGATATCGGGACAGGAGGGAGTAAATCAGCCCCAGCATTTT.

DNA for the CDR3: TGTGCCAGCAGCCCTTTGGGGATCCTTCTAGCGGGGGGGCCTATAGGCACAGATACGCAGTATTTT. Its protein product is CASSPLGILLAGGPIGTDTQYF. V gene TRBV28 combines with J gene TRBJ2-3; 12 bases are shared with TRBD2. This CDR3 has 22 amino acids. From germline, CDR1 is MDHEN and CDR2 SYDVKM. The V gene end was trimmed by 6 bases and the J gene end by 1 base; junction bases not matched to a gene: 23.

This sequence joins TRBV11-2 and TRBJ1-1; D call uncertain. The CDR3 loop spans 12 amino acids. The germline CDR1 and CDR2 sequences are SGHAT and FQNNGV. V was cut by 1 base and J by 7 bases, with 7 bases left in between. The CDR3 sequence is CASSLVIGEAFF. The DNA of the CDR3 is TGTGCCAGCAGCTTAGTCATCGGTGAAGCTTTCTTT.

The chain recombines TRBV6-5 with TRBJ1-3; D gene ambiguous. Trimming removed 0 bases at V and 2 bases at J, with 11 bases between. CDR3 length: 16 residues. Germline loops: CDR1 MNHEY, CDR2 SVGAGI. The CDR3, as DNA: TGTGCCAGCAGTTACTCGATCTGGGGAACTGGAAACACCATATATTTT. The encoded protein is CASSYSIWGTGNTIYF.

Regarding this clone: This sample includes further DNA sequences coding for the same CDR3. The rearrangement joins TRBV10-2 to TRBJ2-7; D call uncertain. The CDR3 runs to 11 residues. The germline V and J ends were trimmed by 2 bases and 4 bases, with 3 bases remaining between them. In germline, CDR1 is WSHSY, CDR2 SAAADI. The CDR3, as DNA: TGCGCCAGCAGTGAGGGATACGAGCAGTACGTC. Translated, it gives CASSEGYEQYV.

The J gene is TRBJ1-1, the V gene TRBV10-3, with 7 bases lining up with TRBD1. In germline, CDR1 is ENHRY, CDR2 SYGVKD. The CDR3 is made up of 14 amino acids. V trimming: 4 bases; J trimming: 3 bases; junction bases outside the gene matches: 5. Here the CDR3 reads CAISVRGPDTEAFF. CDR3 DNA: TGTGCCATCAGTGTGAGGGGGCCGGACACTGAAGCTTTCTTT.

This sequence joins TRBV5-4 and TRBJ2-5; D possibly uses TRBD1 or TRBD2 (6 bases each). The CDR3 loop spans 17 amino acids. CDR1 is SGHNT and CDR2 is YYREEE in the germline V gene (reference sequence). V lost 1 base to trimming and J lost 5 bases, with 21 bases between them. The CDR3 bases are TGTGCCAGCAGCTTGTCCGTGGGGGGACACCGAGGGGAGACCCAGTACTTC. Residues: CASSLSVGGHRGETQYF.

The CDR3 DNA follows: TGCAGTGCTAGTGGCCAGGCCCGAGTGACTGAAGCTTTCTTT. It is translated as CSASGQARVTEAFF. The V and J genes are TRBV20-1 and TRBJ1-1, with D hard to call. Germline CDR1 and CDR2: DFQATT and SNEGSKA (reference sequence). The CDR3 is made up of 14 amino acids. Trimming took off 3 bases at V and 5 bases at J, with 16 bases between the two ends.

J is TRBJ1-2 and V is TRBV6-5, with 8 bases lining up with TRBD1. The ends lost 7 bases at V and 3 bases at J; junction bases unmatched: 1. The length of the CDR3 is 12 residues. Per germline, CDR1 MNHEY and CDR2 SVGAGI. CDR3 in DNA: TGTGCCAGCAAGACAGGGGACTATGGCTACACCTTC. Translating it yields CASKTGDYGYTF.

This chain connects TRBV3-1 (or the pseudogene TRBV3-2) to TRBJ2-1, with D perhaps matching TRBD1 or TRBD2 (6 bases each). V was shortened by 4 bases and J by 4 bases, with 14 bases between the two germline ends. This CDR3 comprises 15 residues. Per the germline V gene, CDR1 is LGHDT and CDR2 is YNNKEL (reference sequence). CDR3 DNA: TGTGCCAGCAGCCCGAGGGGGACTGCGTACAATGAGCAGTTCTTC. It specifies CASSPRGTAYNEQFF.

The CDR3, as DNA: TGCAGCGTTAGTCTGTCTTCGGGGAATGAAAAACTGTTTTTT. This sequence encodes CSVSLSSGNEKLFF. The J gene is TRBJ1-4, the V gene TRBV29-1; no definite D call. This CDR3 is 14 amino acids long. The V and J ends lost 5 bases and 5 bases respectively, with 15 bases between them. Germline V gene data show CDR1 as SQVTM and CDR2 as ANQGSEA.

The V call is TRBV5-1, the J call TRBJ2-5; D is possibly TRBD1 (6 bases). CDR3 length: 16 amino acids. Germline V gene data show CDR1 as SGHRS and CDR2 as YFSETQ. The germline V and J ends were trimmed by 0 bases and 2 bases, with 14 bases remaining between them. The CDR3 nucleotides are TGCGCCAGCAGCTTGGCCAGGACAGCTACTCAAGAGACCCAGTACTTC. Amino acid sequence: CASSLARTATQETQYF.